This is a list of T cell receptor beta chains from one sample in a study of blood T cell repertoires in COVID-19. The protocol was immunoSEQ multiplex PCR, while the TCRdb copy is restricted to in-frame clones and leaves out a portion. The repertoire consists of over 150,000 clones, with 75% to 90% occurring once and the leading ten covering about 3.4%. Material for sequencing was PBMCs or T cells enriched from blood (not recorded which). These receptors all come from an older woman who had recovered from COVID-19. The CDR3 runs from the conserved cysteine through the conserved F or W. Fields, in order: V gene, J gene, D gene, clone size, CDR3 DNA, CDR3 protein. A D gene is named only where the DNA matches it firmly. Where a row states a size, it is once, few, many or the class of an expanded clone; other rows omit it.

>TRBV5-6|TRBJ2-7|TRBD1|once
TGTGCCAGCAGCCCACAACTACCGGGACAGGGGGCTAGGAAGTACTTC
CASSPQLPGQGARKYF
>TRBV19|TRBJ2-3|.|few
TGTGCCAGTAGTCAGGTGGATACGCAGTATTTT
CASSQVDTQYF
>TRBV2|TRBJ2-7|TRBD1|.
TGTGCCAGCAGGCACTTGACAGGGGCCGCCTACGAGCAGTACTTC
CASRHLTGAAYEQYF
>TRBV4-1|TRBJ2-2|.|once
TGCGCCAGCAGTCACGGACCGGGACACACGAACACCGGGGAGCTGTTTTTT
CASSHGPGHTNTGELFF
>TRBV6-5|TRBJ2-2|.|.
TGTGCCAGCAGTTCCCCAGGGAGGACCGGGGAGCTGTTTTTT
CASSSPGRTGELFF
>TRBV24-1|TRBJ2-4|TRBD1|.
TGTGCCACCTCGGACAGGGTGAACATTCAGTACTTC
CATSDRVNIQYF
>TRBV27|TRBJ2-7|TRBD2|.
TGTGCCAGCAGTTTGACTTTAGCGGGGCTGAACTACGAGCAGTACTTC
CASSLTLAGLNYEQYF
>TRBV13|TRBJ2-3|.|.
TGTGCCAGCAGCTTAGGGACAGCGATCACAGATACGCAGTATTTT
CASSLGTAITDTQYF
>TRBV4-1|TRBJ2-1|.|.
TGCGCCAGCAGCCAAGGTTGGCGGGATGAGCAGTTCTTC
CASSQGWRDEQFF
>TRBV25-1|TRBJ1-2|.|.
TGTGCCAGCAGTGATGTGTACAGGGAAGGCTACACCTTC
CASSDVYREGYTF
>TRBV21-1|TRBJ2-5|.|.
TGTGCCAGCAGCGGTCGGGGAAGGGAGACCCAGTACTTC
CASSGRGRETQYF
>TRBV19|TRBJ2-6|TRBD1|.
TGTGCCAGTAAAAAAACAGGGGGGTCTTCTGGGGCCAACGTCCTGACTTTC
CASKKTGGSSGANVLTF
>TRBV18|TRBJ2-1|TRBD1|.
TGTGCCAGCTCACCCATCGGACAGGGCCCTTTAGTAGGGCAGTTCTTC
CASSPIGQGPLVGQFF
>TRBV5-8|TRBJ2-1|.|.
TGTGCCAGCAGCTTGGGGACGGGGGAGTACAATGAGCAGTTCTTC
CASSLGTGEYNEQFF
>TRBV29-1|TRBJ2-1|.|.
TGCAGCGTTGTCAGCAATGAGCAGTTCTTC
CSVVSNEQFF
>TRBV19|TRBJ2-7|TRBD1|.
TGTGCCAGTAGTGTCGGGACAGGGAAAGTTCCCTACGAGCAGTACTTC
CASSVGTGKVPYEQYF
>TRBV12-3/TRBV12-4|TRBJ1-5|TRBD1|once
TGTGCCAGCAGTCCCGGGACAGGTCAACCCCAGCATTTT
CASSPGTGQPQHF
>TRBV11-2|TRBJ2-7|TRBD2|.
TGTGCCAGCAGCTTATTGGTGTCGGGGGGGAACGAGCAGTACTTC
CASSLLVSGGNEQYF
>TRBV2|TRBJ1-4|.|few
TGTGCCAGCAATCGCGTAGGGGCGGTCGAAAAACTGTTTTTT
CASNRVGAVEKLFF
>TRBV27|TRBJ1-5|.|.
TGTGCCAGCAGTTTCGCCGCGGGGAAGCCCCAGCATTTT
CASSFAAGKPQHF
>TRBV5-1|TRBJ1-2|.|.
TGCGCCAGCAGGCAGAACCCGGGGAACTATGGCTACACCTTC
CASRQNPGNYGYTF
>TRBV10-1|TRBJ2-2|.|.
TGCGCCAGCAGGGGGGGTCTGGAAGGGGAGCTGTTTTTT
CASRGGLEGELFF
>TRBV30|TRBJ1-4|TRBD1|.
TGTGCCTGGAGAAGGACAGGGGCCGATGAAAAACTGTTTTTT
CAWRRTGADEKLFF
>TRBV9|TRBJ1-1|TRBD1|.
TGTGCCAGCAGCGTAAATCGGGCAGGGGGTGATACTGAAGCTTTCTTT
CASSVNRAGGDTEAFF
>TRBV4-2|TRBJ2-7|.|.
TGTGCCAGCAGCCCGGACTGGCCCCCTACGAGGCAGTACTTC
CASSPDWPPTRQYF
>TRBV7-2|TRBJ1-2|.|.
TGTGCCAGCAGCCGGGGAGGGACCGGCTACACCTTC
CASSRGGTGYTF
>TRBV21-1|TRBJ1-6|.|once
TGTGCCAGCAGCAAAGGGGGCAGACCTTCACCCCTCCACTTT
CASSKGGRPSPLHF